Listed here are 4 T cell receptor beta chains from one sample, sequenced in a study of T cell changes during pregnancy in multiple sclerosis. TCRdb keeps only in-frame clones here, not all; method: immunoSEQ multiplex PCR. This sample yields roughly 40,000 clones, of which around 90% are seen a single time; about 0.45% belongs to the top ten. This sample comprised CD4+ T cells from peripheral blood mononuclear cells, obtained in the third trimester of pregnancy. The receptors were sampled from a female donor with multiple sclerosis, enrolled in a pregnancy study.

The chain is built from TRBV29-1 and TRBJ2-1; possibly TRBD1 for D (5 bases). The CDR3 length is 14 residues. V was shortened by 3 bases and J by 4 bases, with 13 bases between the two germline ends. Germline-derived CDR1 and CDR2 are SQVTM and ANQGSEA. In DNA, the CDR3 is TGCAGCGTTGAGACAGCCTCTTTTTACAATGAGCAGTTCTTC. Translation gives CSVETASFYNEQFF.

The chain links TRBV7-2 to TRBJ1-1; D perhaps matches TRBD1 (5 bases). The germline CDR1 and CDR2 sequences are SGHTA and FQGNSA. The CDR3 totals 14 residues. The ends were cut back, 5 bases at V and 1 base at J, with 11 bases in the middle. The CDR3 is CASSIQGRNTEAFF. The CDR3 nucleotides read TGTGCCAGCAGCATTCAGGGCCGGAACACTGAAGCTTTCTTT.

The chain links TRBV5-1 to TRBJ2-3; 14 nucleotides align to TRBD2. The CDR3 is made up of 15 amino acids. V shed 4 bases and J 7 bases; nucleotides not matched to a gene: 5. CDR1 SGHRS and CDR2 YFSETQ come from the germline V gene. CDR3 residues: CASSAGLAGANTQYF. In nucleotides, the CDR3 is TGCGCCAGCAGCGCGGGACTAGCGGGAGCAAATACGCAGTATTTT.

This clone was seen once. The chain couples TRBV5-1 to TRBJ2-3; 13 bases map to TRBD2. The V gene end was trimmed by 3 bases and the J gene end by 2 bases; junction bases not matched to a gene: 3. The CDR3 sequence is 16 residues long. Looked up from germline, CDR1 is SGHRS and CDR2 is YFSETQ. This CDR3 reads CASSSGLAGVTDTQYF. DNA for the CDR3: TGCGCCAGCAGCTCCGGACTAGCGGGAGTCACAGATACGCAGTATTTT. Full variable domain (remainder filled in from reference TRBV5-1 and TRBJ2-3): KAGVTQTPRYLIKTRGQQVTLSCSPISGHRSVSWYQQTPGQGLQFLFEYFSETQRNKGNFPGRFSGRQFSNSRSEMNVSTLELGDSALYLCASSSGLAGVTDTQYFGPGTRLTVL.